The 22 T cell receptor beta chains given below trace back to one sample, sequenced in a study of beta chain features in type 1 diabetes. General study findings and limits: Shorter TCRB CDR3s, moderately but significantly so, were found in Type 1 diabetes patients in all four CD4+ subsets.

These TCRs' antigens remain unknown. Isolated RNA was reverse transcribed in full, so expressed TCRB transcripts were sequenced. Clones were read by immunoSEQ multiplex PCR, and TCRdb kept only the in-frame ones, dropping some. The data contain 400,000 or so clones, 10% to 15% of them seen just once; the ten biggest clones take up 0.008% to 0.011%. Sequencing was done on a sample of naive CD4+ T cells from blood. The receptors here all came from a woman between 18 and 30 years old with type 1 diabetes.

The CDR3 protein is CASSLPGDRVGTQYF. Written as DNA, the CDR3 is TGTGCCAGCAGCTTACCGGGGGACCGCGTGGGGACCCAGTACTTC. The chain couples TRBV5-4 to TRBJ2-5, with a possible D match to TRBD2 (6 bases). Germline V gene lookup returns CDR1 SGHNT and CDR2 YYREEE (reference sequence). Between the trimmed V and J ends, which lost 2 bases and 7 bases, there was a span of 18 bases. This CDR3 has 15 amino acids.

The chain employs TRBV5-1 and TRBJ2-5, with 15 bases fitting TRBD2. Germline trimming cut 4 bases from V and 5 bases from J; bases unmatched to any gene: 3. This CDR3 is 15 amino acids long. Germline V CDR1 and CDR2: SGHRS, YFSETQ. The DNA for the CDR3 is TGCGCCAGCAGCGGACTAGCGGGGGGGAGGGAGACCCAGTACTTC. This translates into CASSGLAGGRETQYF.

This clone was counted only a few times. The chain recombines TRBV6-5 with TRBJ1-2; weak D call: TRBD1 (6 bases). This CDR3 contains 15 residues. The germline V gene encodes CDR1 MNHEY and CDR2 SVGAGI. V dropped 6 bases and J dropped 9 bases, with 23 bases sitting between them. CDR3 bases: TGTGCCAGCAGATACGTTGCCCGGGGGGCTTTGAGCTACACCTTC. This codes for CASRYVARGALSYTF.

This clone has just a few counts. The J gene is TRBJ2-7, the V gene TRBV9; 8 nucleotides align to TRBD1. CDR1 and CDR2 from the germline V gene are SGDLS and YYNGEE. The junction had 6 bases not matched to a gene; V was cut back by 3 bases and J by 4 bases. The CDR3 covers 14 residues. In DNA form, the CDR3 reads TGTGCCAGCAGCGCGGACAGGGATGGGTACGAGCAGTACTTC. Translation: CASSADRDGYEQYF. Filled out from reference TRBV9 and TRBJ2-7, the complete variable domain reads DSGVTQTPKHLITATGQRVTLRCSPRSGDLSVYWYQQSLDQGLQFLIQYYNGEERAKGNILERFSAQQFPDLHSELNLSSLELGDSALYFCASSADRDGYEQYFGPGTRLTVT.

In DNA, the CDR3 is TGTGCCACCAGCAGAGATGCGGTCTACGAGCAGTACTTC. Translation: CATSRDAVYEQYF. V gene TRBV15 combines with J gene TRBJ2-7, with no clear D. CDR1 and CDR2 from the germline V gene are LNHNV and YYDKDF (reference sequence). V was clipped by 0 bases and J by 3 bases, with 6 bases between them. The CDR3 loop spans 13 amino acids.

The V gene is TRBV7-9, the J gene TRBJ1-5, with D unclear. The CDR3 runs to 13 residues. Between the trimmed V and J ends, which lost 3 bases and 7 bases, there was a span of 10 bases. CDR1 and CDR2 from the germline V gene are SEHNR and FQNEAQ (reference sequence). The CDR3 sequence: CASSFAGLQPQHF. The CDR3 DNA sequence: TGTGCCAGCAGCTTCGCAGGCCTCCAGCCCCAGCATTTT.

The V gene is TRBV7-9, the J gene TRBJ2-3, with D unresolved. Between the trimmed V and J ends, which lost 5 bases and 6 bases, there was a span of 15 bases. CDR3 size: 14 residues. Per the germline V gene, CDR1 is SEHNR and CDR2 is FQNEAQ (reference sequence). The CDR3 loop is CASSALMGKDTQYF. The CDR3 DNA sequence: TGTGCCAGCAGCGCGTTGATGGGCAAGGATACGCAGTATTTT.

V usage is TRBV2 and J usage is TRBJ1-5; D is unclear. This CDR3 spans 15 amino acids. Trimming stripped 6 bases from V and 1 base from J, with 13 bases between. CDR1 and CDR2 from the germline V gene are SNHLY and FYNNEI. CDR3 amino acids: CASRPKGVSNQPQHF. CDR3 DNA sequence: TGTGCCAGCAGACCCAAGGGAGTGAGCAATCAGCCCCAGCATTTT.

In this sample, this clone turned up a few times. This chain joins TRBV25-1 and TRBJ1-2, with 7 bases matching TRBD1. V was pared by 7 bases and J by 4 bases, with 9 bases of the junction left unmatched. Germline CDR1 and CDR2: MGHDK and SYGVNS. This CDR3 has 14 amino acids. The CDR3 DNA is TGTGCCAGCAAAGAGACAGGGTTTGGCTATGGCTACACCTTC. This sequence encodes CASKETGFGYGYTF.

This clone was found a few times. The V and J genes are TRBV13 and TRBJ2-3; 13 nucleotides match TRBD2. The germline CDR1 and CDR2 sequences are PRHDT and FYEKMQ (reference sequence). The CDR3 runs 18 residues. V trimming: 1 base; J trimming: 6 bases; junction bases outside the gene matches: 10. For the CDR3, the DNA is TGTGCCAGCAGCTTAGATCCTACTAGCGGGAGGGCCGGGGATACGCAGTATTTT. Translated: CASSLDPTSGRAGDTQYF. Full variable domain (missing parts from reference TRBV13 and TRBJ2-3): AAGVIQSPRHLIKEKRETATLKCYPIPRHDTVYWYQQGPGQDPQFLISFYEKMQSDKGSIPDRFSAQQFSDYHSELNMSSLELGDSALYFCASSLDPTSGRAGDTQYFGPGTRLTVL.

This clone was seen only a few times. The J gene is TRBJ1-5, the V gene TRBV5-6; TRBD1 is a possible D gene (5 bases). The V and J ends lost 4 bases and 5 bases respectively, with 13 bases between them. CDR1 and CDR2 (germline): SGHDT, YYEEEE. This CDR3 comprises 14 residues. Here the CDR3 reads CASSPGGYHQPQHF. The CDR3 nucleotides read TGTGCCAGCAGCCCCGGGGGTTACCATCAGCCCCAGCATTTT. Full variable domain (rest looked up from reference TRBV5-6 and TRBJ1-5): DAGVTQSPTHLIKTRGQQVTLRCSPKSGHDTVSWYQQALGQGPQFIFQYYEEEERQRGNFPDRFSGHQFPNYSSELNVNALLLGDSALYLCASSPGGYHQPQHFGDGTRLSIL.

This clone was picked up a small number of times. The sample carries other DNA sequences with the same CDR3. CDR3 bases: TGTGCCAGCAGCGCAGGGACAGGAAACACTGAAGCTTTCTTT. Translated: CASSAGTGNTEAFF. The rearrangement joins TRBV9 to TRBJ1-1; 8 bases map to TRBD1. The V segment lost 3 bases and the J segment 2 bases; nucleotides outside the gene matches: 3. CDR3 length: 14 amino acids. Looked up from germline, CDR1 is SGDLS and CDR2 is YYNGEE.

At least ten counts were recorded for this clone. The CDR3 carries no conserved terminal phenylalanine or tryptophan, so it likely arises from a read error. No DNA is shown, since the ends of the CDR3 on it are uncertain; the CDR3 is the one TCRdb lists. V usage is TRBV29-1 and J usage is TRBJ2-3; TRBD2, as called in the table, went unchecked against the DNA. CDR1 SQVTM and CDR2 ANQGSEA come from the germline V gene. The CDR3 extends over 9 residues, inclusive of both ends. This chain's CDR3 is CSVQPWDLS.

The chain combines TRBV9 with TRBJ2-1; the match to TRBD2 covers 16 bases. CDR3 length equals 15 residues. Trimming at V came to 4 bases and at J to 13 bases, leaving 8 bases not matched to a gene. Germline CDR1 and CDR2: SGDLS and YYNGEE. The CDR3 sequence is CASSPGGTSGRAQFF. The DNA of the CDR3 is TGTGCCAGCAGCCCCGGAGGGACTAGCGGGAGGGCTCAGTTCTTC.

This clone was counted only a few times. The V and J genes are TRBV27 and TRBJ2-3, with D perhaps assigned TRBD1 or TRBD2 (7 bases each). The ends were cut back, 10 bases at V and 6 bases at J, with 20 bases in the middle. Germline V gene lookup returns CDR1 MNHEY and CDR2 SMNVEV (reference sequence). There are 14 residues in the CDR3. The CDR3 protein is CATRGGALSDTQYF. The CDR3 DNA is TGTGCCACCAGGGGGGGGGCGCTATCTGATACGCAGTATTTT.

This chain links TRBV19 with TRBJ2-7; TRBD1 matches at 8 bases. Germline trimming cut 6 bases from V and 0 bases from J; bases unmatched to any gene: 10. CDR1 and CDR2 (germline): LNHDA, SQIVND (reference sequence). The CDR3 runs 16 residues. CDR3 protein: CASRARDRPSSYEQYF. In DNA, the CDR3 is TGTGCCAGTAGAGCCCGGGACAGGCCGAGCTCCTACGAGCAGTACTTC.

The chain carries TRBV5-4 and TRBJ2-3; D remains unclear. The V end lost 4 bases, the J end lost 5 bases, and 8 bases lay between the germline ends. The CDR3 is 12 residues long. Germline-derived CDR1 and CDR2 are SGHNT and YYREEE (reference sequence). CDR3 nucleotide sequence: TGTGCCAGCAGCGTTCACAAAGATACGCAGTATTTT. Its protein is CASSVHKDTQYF.

V and J are TRBV7-8 and TRBJ2-1, with a possible D match to TRBD2 (5 bases). The CDR3 spans 14 residues. The V end was cut by 6 bases, the J end by 1 base, with 10 bases between. CDR1 SGHVS and CDR2 FQNEAQ come from the germline V gene. CDR3 bases: TGTGCCAGCAGACCTGGCGGGTCCTACAATGAGCAGTTCTTC. This encodes CASRPGGSYNEQFF.

DNA for the CDR3: TGTGCCTGGAGCAGGGGACAGGGGTACAATGAGCAGTTCTTC. It codes for CAWSRGQGYNEQFF. The V gene is TRBV30, the J gene TRBJ2-1, with 10 bases lining up with TRBD1. Looked up from germline, CDR1 is GTSNPN and CDR2 is SVGIG (reference sequence). The CDR3 extends over 14 amino acids. With V trimmed by 3 bases and J by 4 bases, 3 bases remained unmatched.

This clone was counted only a few times. The chain has TRBV15 and TRBJ2-1, with D tentatively TRBD2 (6 bases). V lost 8 bases and J lost 0, with 14 bases in between. The CDR3 loop spans 15 amino acids. The germline gives CDR1 LNHNV, CDR2 YYDKDF (reference sequence). In nucleotides, the CDR3 is TGTGCCACCTTGGGTCGAGCGGGCTCCTACAATGAGCAGTTCTTC. Translation: CATLGRAGSYNEQFF.

The chain links TRBV7-9 to TRBJ2-3, with a tentative D call TRBD2 (6 bases). V lost 5 bases and J lost 2, with 11 bases in between. The CDR3 runs to 14 residues. Looked up from germline, CDR1 is SEHNR and CDR2 is FQNEAQ (reference sequence). CDR3 loop: CASSLGLHTDTQYF. As DNA, the CDR3 is TGTGCCAGCAGCCTCGGACTACACACAGATACGCAGTATTTT.

The V and J genes are TRBV5-6 and TRBJ2-7; 9 nucleotides agree with TRBD2. CDR3 length: 18 residues. Germline CDR1 is SGHDT and CDR2 is YYEEEE. V lost 7 bases, J lost 2 bases, and 19 bases stayed unmatched. For the CDR3, the DNA is TGTGCCAGCGCAGGAGGGTTGAGGCGGGGGGGAAGGACCTACGAGCAGTACTTC. It encodes CASAGGLRRGGRTYEQYF.